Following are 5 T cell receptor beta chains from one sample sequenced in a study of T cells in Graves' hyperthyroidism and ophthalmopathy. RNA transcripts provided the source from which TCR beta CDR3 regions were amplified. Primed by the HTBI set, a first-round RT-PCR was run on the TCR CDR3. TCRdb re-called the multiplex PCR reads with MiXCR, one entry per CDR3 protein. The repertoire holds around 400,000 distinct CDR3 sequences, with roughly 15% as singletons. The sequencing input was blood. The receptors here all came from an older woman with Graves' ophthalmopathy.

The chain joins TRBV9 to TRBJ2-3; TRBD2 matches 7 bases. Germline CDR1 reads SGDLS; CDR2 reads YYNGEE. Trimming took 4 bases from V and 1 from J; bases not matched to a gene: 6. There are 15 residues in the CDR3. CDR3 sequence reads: CASSPASGGTDTQYF. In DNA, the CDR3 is TGTGCCAGCAGCCCCGCTAGCGGAGGCACAGATACGCAGTATTTT.

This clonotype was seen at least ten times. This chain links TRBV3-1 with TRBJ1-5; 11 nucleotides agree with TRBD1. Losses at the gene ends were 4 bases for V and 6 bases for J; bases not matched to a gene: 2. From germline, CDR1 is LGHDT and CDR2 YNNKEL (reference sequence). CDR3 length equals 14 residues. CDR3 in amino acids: CASSRTGGTQPQHF. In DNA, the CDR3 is TGTGCCAGCAGCCGGACAGGGGGCACTCAGCCCCAGCATTTT.

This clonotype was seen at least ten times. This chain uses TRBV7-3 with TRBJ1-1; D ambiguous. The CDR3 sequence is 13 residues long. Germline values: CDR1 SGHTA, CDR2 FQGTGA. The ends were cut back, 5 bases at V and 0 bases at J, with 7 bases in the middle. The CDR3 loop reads CASSLTVNTEAFF. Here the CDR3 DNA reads TGTGCCAGCAGCCTCACAGTGAACACTGAAGCTTTCTTT.

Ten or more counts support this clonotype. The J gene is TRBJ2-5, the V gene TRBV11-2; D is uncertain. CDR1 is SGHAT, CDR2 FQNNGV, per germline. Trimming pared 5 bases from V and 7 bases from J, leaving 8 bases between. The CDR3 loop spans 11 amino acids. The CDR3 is CASSLTGTQYF. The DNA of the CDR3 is TGTGCCAGCAGCCTCACTGGGACCCAGTACTTC.

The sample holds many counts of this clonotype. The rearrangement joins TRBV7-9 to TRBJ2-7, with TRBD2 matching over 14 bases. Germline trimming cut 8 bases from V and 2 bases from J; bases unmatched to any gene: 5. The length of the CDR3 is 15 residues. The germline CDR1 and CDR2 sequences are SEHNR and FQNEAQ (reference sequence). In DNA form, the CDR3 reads TGTGCCAGCTCGGGACTAGCGGGGGTAACCTACGAGCAGTACTTC. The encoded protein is CASSGLAGVTYEQYF.